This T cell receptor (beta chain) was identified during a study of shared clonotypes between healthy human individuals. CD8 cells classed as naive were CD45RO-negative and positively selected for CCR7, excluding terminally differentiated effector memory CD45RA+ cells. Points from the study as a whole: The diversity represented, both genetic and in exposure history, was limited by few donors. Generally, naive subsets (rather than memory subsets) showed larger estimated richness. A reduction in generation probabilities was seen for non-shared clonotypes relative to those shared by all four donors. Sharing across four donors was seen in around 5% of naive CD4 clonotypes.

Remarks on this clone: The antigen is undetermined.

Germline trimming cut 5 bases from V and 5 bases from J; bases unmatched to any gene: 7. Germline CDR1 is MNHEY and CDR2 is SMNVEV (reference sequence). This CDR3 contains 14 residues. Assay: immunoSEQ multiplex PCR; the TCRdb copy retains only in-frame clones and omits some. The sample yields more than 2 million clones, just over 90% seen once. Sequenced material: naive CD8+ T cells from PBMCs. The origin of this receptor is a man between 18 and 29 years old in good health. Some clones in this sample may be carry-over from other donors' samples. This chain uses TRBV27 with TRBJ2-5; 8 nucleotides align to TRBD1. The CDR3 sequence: CASSVRGLGETQYF. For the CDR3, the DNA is TGTGCCAGCAGTGTCAGGGGGCTTGGGGAGACCCAGTACTTC.